Included here is one T cell receptor beta chain sequence, with context. This entry belongs to a study of blood T cell repertoires in COVID-19. Sequenced by immunoSEQ multiplex PCR; TCRdb stores in-frame clones only, minus some. The sample consists of approximately 150,000 clones, about nine tenths of them appearing once. CDR1 LNHDA and CDR2 SQIVND come from the germline V gene (reference sequence). V lost 5 bases and J 1 base, leaving 11 bases between the germline ends. The CDR3 loop spans 14 amino acids. The chain recombines TRBV19 with TRBJ1-1; D is possibly TRBD1 (6 bases). This clonotype originated in a woman in her 70s with acute or convalescent COVID-19. The material sequenced was peripheral blood. CDR3 sequence: CASSLRGENTEAFF. DNA of the CDR3: TGTGCCAGTAGTCTCAGGGGCGAGAACACTGAAGCTTTCTTT.